Below, one TCR beta chain is given with its context. What it recognizes is unknown. The length of the CDR3 is 16 residues. V was shortened by 1 base and J by 3 bases, with 16 bases between the two germline ends. Germline CDR1 reads SNHLY; CDR2 reads FYNNEI. The PCR used 60 Vbeta and 13 Jbeta primers. Method: immunoSEQ multiplex PCR; TCRdb's copy keeps in-frame clones and lacks some. The sample has over 150,000 clones; 68% are singletons. This sample was taken from a study of cytomegalovirus exposure and HLA in healthy donors. Turning to the study itself: T cells numbering about 179 million yielded around 120 million unique TCR beta sequences in an earlier analysis. Study-level points and caveats: A few chains tied to CMV proved CMV antigen-specific in vitro.

This chain uses TRBV2 with TRBJ2-7, with D possibly matching TRBD2 (5 bases). The receptor's source is a woman aged 40-49 years in good health and CMV-seropositive. The material sequenced was PBMCs. CDR3 residues: CASSEERPQDGYEQYF. CDR3 in DNA: TGTGCCAGCAGTGAAGAGCGGCCCCAGGACGGCTACGAGCAGTACTTC.